A selection of T cell receptor beta chains follows, all from one sample in a study of blood T cell repertoires in COVID-19. Clones were read by immunoSEQ multiplex PCR, and TCRdb kept only the in-frame ones, dropping some. The sample carries tens of thousands of clones, 80% to 90% recorded once. The sequencing input was peripheral blood. The receptors here all came from a human donor in a cohort sampled during active COVID-19. The donor label of this sample is uncertain. Each CDR3 is given with its conserved first and last residue. D genes are given only for firm matches. Clone size, where shown, is once, few, many, or a class for clones that have expanded.

J | D | V | size | CDR3 | DNA
TRBJ2-2 | TRBD2 | TRBV9 | . | CASSVGASGTGELFF | TGTGCCAGCAGCGTAGGGGCTAGCGGCACCGGGGAGCTGTTTTTT
TRBJ2-7 | . | TRBV6-2/TRBV6-3 | . | CASSHSVHEQYF | TGTGCCAGCAGCCACTCCGTGCACGAGCAGTACTTC
TRBJ1-4 | TRBD1 | TRBV19 | . | CASRKGQGVEKLFF | TGTGCCAGTAGGAAGGGACAGGGGGTTGAAAAACTGTTTTTT
TRBJ2-7 | . | TRBV7-8 | . | CASSPGFLAYEQYF | TGTGCCAGCAGCCCCGGGTTTCTGGCCTACGAGCAGTACTTC
TRBJ1-6 | TRBD1 | TRBV7-8 | . | CASSPRGQDYNSPLHF | TGTGCCAGCAGCCCTCGAGGACAGGACTATAATTCACCCCTCCACTTT
TRBJ2-4 | . | TRBV2 | once | CASAGRRAKNIQYF | TGTGCCAGCGCGGGGCGGAGGGCCAAAAACATTCAGTACTTC
TRBJ1-2 | . | TRBV29-1 | . | CSADGQFKPNYGYTF | TGCAGCGCTGACGGACAGTTCAAACCTAACTATGGCTACACCTTC
TRBJ2-1 | . | TRBV10-1 | . | CASTLKSGDIKPFHNEQFF | TGCGCCAGCACATTGAAGTCAGGGGACATTAAACCGTTCCACAATGAGCAGTTCTTC
TRBJ1-6 | . | TRBV19 | . | CASSIFRPGGGSPLHF | TGTGCCAGTAGTATATTCCGTCCGGGGGGTGGTTCACCCCTCCACTTT
TRBJ1-5 | . | TRBV6-1 | few | CASSEQAGNQPQHF | TGTGCCAGCAGTGAACAGGCCGGCAATCAGCCCCAGCATTTT
TRBJ1-1 | TRBD1 | TRBV20-1 | . | CSASGGTARTGAFF | TGCAGTGCTAGTGGGGGGACAGCCCGAACTGGGGCTTTCTTT
TRBJ2-4 | TRBD2 | TRBV3-1/TRBV3-2 | once | CASSLRGGVAKNIQYF | TGTGCCAGCAGCCTCCGCGGGGGGGTAGCCAAAAACATTCAGTACTTC
TRBJ2-3 | TRBD2 | TRBV27 | . | CASSLWTSADTQYF | TGTGCCAGCAGTTTATGGACTAGTGCTGATACGCAGTATTTT
TRBJ1-5 | TRBD1 | TRBV28 | few | CASRVRQGDNQPQHF | TGTGCCAGCAGAGTGAGACAGGGTGACAATCAGCCCCAGCATTTT
TRBJ1-2 | TRBD1 | TRBV28 | . | CASSLRGGPDYGYTF | TGTGCCAGCAGTTTACGAGGGGGCCCTGACTATGGCTACACCTTC
TRBJ2-7 | TRBD1 | TRBV20-1 | . | CSASGTGTTYEQYF | TGCAGTGCTAGTGGGACAGGGACAACCTACGAGCAGTACTTC
TRBJ1-1 | . | TRBV10-3 | . | CATGRGMPETFF | TGTGCCACCGGAAGGGGAATGCCTGAAACTTTCTTT
TRBJ2-7 | . | TRBV9 | . | CASSVWEVGEQYF | TGTGCCAGCAGCGTATGGGAGGTTGGCGAGCAGTACTTC
TRBJ2-1 | . | TRBV27 | . | CASSLRGGYYNEQFF | TGTGCCAGCAGTTTAAGGGGGGGGTACTACAATGAGCAGTTCTTC
TRBJ1-1 | TRBD1 | TRBV6-6 | few | CASIKQGAVAFF | TGTGCCAGCATTAAACAGGGGGCCGTGGCTTTCTTT
TRBJ2-5 | TRBD1 | TRBV2 | . | CASSRDRGLETQYF | TGTGCCAGCAGCCGGGACAGGGGGTTAGAGACCCAGTACTTC
TRBJ2-3 | . | TRBV24-1 | . | CATSDAARVQGSTDTQYF | TGTGCCACCAGTGATGCCGCTCGGGTACAGGGTAGCACAGATACGCAGTATTTT
TRBJ2-1 | . | TRBV7-6 | . | CASSSSGTGTYNEQFF | TGTGCCAGCAGCTCATCCGGGACTGGAACCTACAATGAGCAGTTCTTC
TRBJ1-1 | TRBD1 | TRBV7-9 | . | CASSGGSDRGSLNTEAFF | TGTGCCAGCAGCGGAGGGTCGGACAGGGGCTCCTTGAACACTGAAGCTTTCTTT
TRBJ2-2 | TRBD1 | TRBV10-3 | . | CAITRTGLAGELFF | TGTGCCATCACCAGGACAGGGTTGGCCGGGGAGCTGTTTTTT
TRBJ2-2 | TRBD1 | TRBV2 | . | CASRWDRGGSGELFF | TGTGCCAGCAGATGGGACAGGGGTGGAAGCGGGGAGCTGTTTTTT
TRBJ1-1 | TRBD1 | TRBV7-3 | . | CASSLKVRGRGTEAFF | TGTGCCAGCAGCTTAAAGGTCAGGGGGCGCGGCACTGAAGCTTTCTTT
TRBJ2-1 | TRBD2 | TRBV7-2 | . | CASSTNGFERGPYNEQFF | TGTGCCAGCAGCACGAATGGGTTTGAGCGGGGGCCCTACAATGAGCAGTTCTTC
TRBJ2-7 | TRBD1 | TRBV15 | . | CATSGGYLGQGAYEQYF | TGTGCCACCAGCGGAGGATACTTAGGACAGGGGGCCTACGAGCAGTACTTC
TRBJ1-2 | . | TRBV5-5 | . | CASSSGGPGSYGYTF | TGTGCCAGCAGCTCCGGGGGGCCTGGCAGCTATGGCTACACCTTC
TRBJ2-1 | . | TRBV29-1 | . | CSVAPGGNEQFF | TGCAGCGTAGCTCCTGGGGGGAATGAGCAGTTCTTC
TRBJ1-5 | . | TRBV3-1/TRBV3-2 | few | CASSQGQQVQPQHF | TGTGCCAGCAGCCAAGGTCAGCAGGTACAGCCCCAGCATTTT
TRBJ1-2 | TRBD1 | TRBV10-3 | . | CAISDLVGDRGNYGYTF | TGTGCCATAAGTGATTTAGTGGGGGACAGGGGGAACTATGGCTACACCTTC
TRBJ2-5 | . | TRBV7-7 | . | CASSLEGVAGVVKETQYF | TGTGCTAGCAGCTTAGAGGGAGTAGCAGGCGTTGTGAAAGAGACCCAGTACTTC
TRBJ2-7 | TRBD1 | TRBV30 | few | CAWSTTGLSYEQYF | TGTGCCTGGAGTACGACAGGGCTTTCCTACGAGCAGTACTTC
TRBJ2-5 | . | TRBV6-4 | few | CASILSRGYMGAQYF | TGTGCCAGCATTTTGAGTCGGGGGTACATGGGGGCCCAGTACTTC
TRBJ2-7 | . | TRBV5-4 | . | CASSLAVLGADYEQYF | TGTGCCAGCAGCTTGGCTGTGCTGGGGGCGGACTACGAGCAGTACTTC
TRBJ1-5 | . | TRBV12-2 | . | CASRPPDGMGSNQPQHF | TGTGCAAGTCGCCCCCCCGACGGGATGGGGAGCAATCAGCCCCAGCATTTT
TRBJ2-5 | TRBD2 | TRBV3-1/TRBV3-2 | once | CASSQAGGGVGETQYF | TGTGCCAGCAGCCAAGCTGGCGGGGGGGTCGGGGAGACCCAGTACTTC
TRBJ2-7 | TRBD2 | TRBV4-1 | . | CASSQGSGGDEQYF | TGCGCCAGCAGCCAAGGTTCGGGGGGGGACGAGCAGTACTTC
TRBJ1-1 | . | TRBV6-2/TRBV6-3 | . | CASSYSRNTEAFF | TGTGCCAGCAGTTACTCGAGGAACACTGAAGCTTTCTTT
TRBJ1-1 | . | TRBV5-4 | . | CASRYTGRDTEAFF | TGTGCCAGCAGATATACAGGTCGGGACACTGAAGCTTTCTTT
TRBJ1-3 | . | TRBV7-2 | . | CASSGRIGNTIYF | TGTGCCAGCAGCGGGCGAATTGGAAACACCATATATTTT
TRBJ2-1 | TRBD1 | TRBV11-1 | . | CASSLRTGDGNEQFF | TGTGCCAGCAGCCTTAGGACAGGGGACGGCAATGAGCAGTTCTTC
TRBJ2-3 | TRBD1 | TRBV5-5 | . | CASSIGQVLWDTQYF | TGTGCCAGCAGCATTGGACAGGTCCTTTGGGATACGCAGTATTTT
TRBJ1-2 | . | TRBV19 | . | CASSPRVDNYGYTF | TGTGCCAGTAGTCCCAGGGTAGATAACTATGGCTACACCTTC
TRBJ1-5 | . | TRBV7-9 | few | CASSLSPNQPQHF | TGTGCCAGCAGCTTGAGCCCAAATCAGCCCCAGCATTTT
TRBJ2-5 | TRBD2 | TRBV4-3 | . | CASSQGRGGQETQYF | TGCGCCAGCAGCCAAGGCCGGGGGGGACAAGAGACCCAGTACTTC
TRBJ2-1 | TRBD1 | TRBV27 | few | CASSFDRDRGIEQFF | TGTGCCAGCAGTTTCGACCGGGACAGGGGAATTGAGCAGTTCTTC
TRBJ2-5 | TRBD2 | TRBV6-5 | . | CASSYTGLAAEETQYF | TGTGCCAGCAGTTACACCGGACTAGCGGCAGAAGAGACCCAGTACTTC
TRBJ2-6 | . | TRBV4-3 | . | CASSQVAGSGANVLTF | TGCGCCAGCAGCCAAGTGGCGGGCTCTGGGGCCAACGTCCTGACTTTC
TRBJ1-2 | TRBD1 | TRBV4-2 | . | CASSQVEGGASHTF | TGTGCCAGCAGCCAAGTAGAAGGGGGCGCGTCCCACACCTTC
TRBJ1-4 | TRBD1 | TRBV4-2 | . | CASSQLPGTGGGREKLFF | TGTGCCAGCAGCCAGCTGCCCGGGACAGGGGGGGGGAGGGAAAAACTGTTTTTT
TRBJ1-3 | . | TRBV4-1 | . | CASSPQQSTSGNTIYF | TGCGCCAGCAGCCCTCAACAGAGTACTTCTGGAAACACCATATATTTT
TRBJ1-1 | . | TRBV7-9 | . | CASSLGRMNTEAFF | TGTGCCAGCAGCTTAGGCAGAATGAACACTGAAGCTTTCTTT
TRBJ2-1 | . | TRBV7-9 | . | CASSARDKNEQFF | TGTGCCAGCAGCGCCCGGGACAAGAATGAGCAGTTCTTC
TRBJ2-7 | TRBD1 | TRBV11-1 | few | CASSSSTGGNTYEQYF | TGTGCCAGCAGCTCCTCGACAGGGGGCAATACCTACGAGCAGTACTTC